Listed below are T cell receptor beta chains from one sample, sequenced in a study of beta chain features in type 1 diabetes. Profiling relied on immunoSEQ multiplex PCR, and the TCRdb table lists in-frame clones only, not all of them. The data hold fewer than 500,000 clones, with approximately 15% observed a single time. The sample was naive CD4+ T cells from blood. The receptors were sampled from a man aged 25 to 45 in good health. Each CDR3 is given with its conserved first and last residue. The order of the fields is D gene, V gene, CDR3 length, clone size, J gene, CDR3 protein, CDR3 DNA. D genes are given only for firm matches. Clone size is shown for a subset of rows, as once, few, many or a class of expanded clone.

D gene: .
V gene: TRBV15
CDR3 length: 12
clone size: many
J gene: TRBJ1-2
CDR3 protein: CATSRDLYGYTF
CDR3 DNA: TGTGCCACCAGCAGAGATTTATATGGCTACACCTTC

D gene: TRBD1
V gene: TRBV9
CDR3 length: 15
clone size: .
J gene: TRBJ2-3
CDR3 protein: CASSPRPNPGGTQYF
CDR3 DNA: TGTGCCAGCAGCCCCCGACCCAACCCAGGGGGTACGCAGTATTTT

D gene: TRBD1
V gene: TRBV18
CDR3 length: 14
clone size: few
J gene: TRBJ1-1
CDR3 protein: CASSGQGKDTEAFF
CDR3 DNA: TGTGCCAGCTCAGGACAGGGAAAGGACACTGAAGCTTTCTTT

D gene: TRBD2
V gene: TRBV6-5
CDR3 length: 15
clone size: .
J gene: TRBJ2-3
CDR3 protein: CASSYGTSKTDTQYF
CDR3 DNA: TGTGCCAGCAGTTACGGGACTAGTAAGACAGATACGCAGTATTTT

D gene: .
V gene: TRBV11-2
CDR3 length: 13
clone size: few
J gene: TRBJ1-1
CDR3 protein: CASSLGDPFGAFF
CDR3 DNA: TGTGCCAGCAGCTTAGGAGATCCTTTTGGAGCTTTCTTT

D gene: TRBD2
V gene: TRBV7-9
CDR3 length: 15
clone size: few
J gene: TRBJ2-4
CDR3 protein: CASSLRIAGENIQYF
CDR3 DNA: TGTGCCAGCAGCTTACGCATAGCGGGAGAGAACATTCAGTACTTC

D gene: .
V gene: TRBV10-3
CDR3 length: 12
clone size: .
J gene: TRBJ2-5
CDR3 protein: CAIRPGTGTQYF
CDR3 DNA: TGTGCCATCAGGCCCGGGACCGGGACCCAGTACTTC

D gene: .
V gene: TRBV7-2
CDR3 length: 13
clone size: .
J gene: TRBJ2-1
CDR3 protein: CASRQTGYNEQFF
CDR3 DNA: TGTGCCAGCAGGCAGACAGGCTACAATGAGCAGTTCTTC

D gene: .
V gene: TRBV6-6
CDR3 length: 15
clone size: few
J gene: TRBJ2-3
CDR3 protein: CASSLDSPSTDTQYF
CDR3 DNA: TGTGCCAGCAGCCTCGACAGTCCTAGCACAGATACGCAGTATTTT

D gene: TRBD2
V gene: TRBV11-3
CDR3 length: 16
clone size: few
J gene: TRBJ2-3
CDR3 protein: CASSESGSGGTDTQYF
CDR3 DNA: TGTGCCAGCAGCGAAAGCGGGAGCGGGGGCACAGATACGCAGTATTTT

D gene: .
V gene: TRBV6-1
CDR3 length: 14
clone size: .
J gene: TRBJ2-7
CDR3 protein: CASSEGPFTYEQYF
CDR3 DNA: TGTGCCAGCAGTGAGGGACCATTTACCTACGAGCAGTACTTC

D gene: TRBD1
V gene: TRBV25-1
CDR3 length: 15
clone size: few
J gene: TRBJ2-3
CDR3 protein: CASSEHRGLGDTQYF
CDR3 DNA: TGTGCCAGCAGTGAACACAGGGGGCTAGGTGATACGCAGTATTTT

D gene: .
V gene: TRBV6-1
CDR3 length: 17
clone size: few
J gene: TRBJ2-6
CDR3 protein: CASSERRSLSLANVLTF
CDR3 DNA: TGTGCCAGCAGTGAGCGCCGGAGCCTCTCTTTGGCCAACGTCCTGACTTTC

D gene: .
V gene: TRBV5-1
CDR3 length: 14
clone size: few
J gene: TRBJ2-3
CDR3 protein: CASSSGAFGDTQYF
CDR3 DNA: TGCGCCAGCAGCTCCGGGGCGTTCGGAGATACGCAGTATTTT

D gene: .
V gene: TRBV7-2
CDR3 length: 15
clone size: .
J gene: TRBJ1-5
CDR3 protein: CASCLGSGVRQPQHF
CDR3 DNA: TGTGCCAGCTGCTTAGGTAGCGGGGTCCGTCAGCCCCAGCATTTT

D gene: TRBD1
V gene: TRBV29-1
CDR3 length: 13
clone size: .
J gene: TRBJ2-7
CDR3 protein: CSVGAGQAYEQYF
CDR3 DNA: TGCAGCGTGGGGGCAGGACAGGCCTACGAGCAGTACTTC

D gene: TRBD2
V gene: TRBV9
CDR3 length: 15
clone size: few
J gene: TRBJ2-1
CDR3 protein: CASSGTPAGGDEQFF
CDR3 DNA: TGTGCCAGCAGCGGAACCCCTGCGGGAGGGGATGAGCAGTTCTTC

D gene: .
V gene: TRBV6-5
CDR3 length: 16
clone size: .
J gene: TRBJ1-6
CDR3 protein: CASSYGVPDPGSPLHF
CDR3 DNA: TGTGCCAGCAGTTACGGGGTCCCGGACCCCGGGTCACCCCTCCACTTT

D gene: .
V gene: TRBV9
CDR3 length: 14
clone size: .
J gene: TRBJ1-4
CDR3 protein: CASSGPRRGEKLFF
CDR3 DNA: TGTGCCAGCAGTGGACCGCGTCGGGGTGAAAAACTGTTTTTT

D gene: .
V gene: TRBV15
CDR3 length: 14
clone size: .
J gene: TRBJ1-3
CDR3 protein: CATSTDPSGNTIYF
CDR3 DNA: TGTGCCACCAGCACCGATCCATCTGGAAACACCATATATTTT

D gene: TRBD1
V gene: TRBV29-1
CDR3 length: 13
clone size: few
J gene: TRBJ2-1
CDR3 protein: CSVAGGGYNEQFF
CDR3 DNA: TGCAGCGTTGCAGGGGGTGGATACAATGAGCAGTTCTTC

D gene: .
V gene: TRBV7-9
CDR3 length: 16
clone size: .
J gene: TRBJ1-2
CDR3 protein: CASSLVSRADRRGYTF
CDR3 DNA: TGTGCCAGCAGCTTAGTCTCCCGGGCGGACCGAAGAGGCTACACCTTC

D gene: .
V gene: TRBV30
CDR3 length: 15
clone size: .
J gene: TRBJ2-1
CDR3 protein: CAWSVRTRLGNEQFF
CDR3 DNA: TGTGCCTGGAGTGTACGAACTAGATTAGGGAATGAGCAGTTCTTC

D gene: .
V gene: TRBV18
CDR3 length: 14
clone size: .
J gene: TRBJ1-1
CDR3 protein: CASSSGQAITEAFF
CDR3 DNA: TGTGCCAGCTCTTCGGGGCAGGCGATCACTGAAGCTTTCTTT

D gene: TRBD2
V gene: TRBV15
CDR3 length: 14
clone size: many
J gene: TRBJ2-1
CDR3 protein: CATSRTSGSYEQFF
CDR3 DNA: TGTGCCACCAGCAGGACTAGCGGGAGCTATGAGCAGTTCTTC

D gene: TRBD2
V gene: TRBV18
CDR3 length: 15
clone size: few
J gene: TRBJ2-5
CDR3 protein: CASSPTSGDLETQYF
CDR3 DNA: TGTGCCAGCTCACCGACTAGCGGGGACTTAGAGACCCAGTACTTC

D gene: TRBD2
V gene: TRBV27
CDR3 length: 15
clone size: .
J gene: TRBJ2-1
CDR3 protein: CASSETSGSYNEQFF
CDR3 DNA: TGTGCCAGCAGTGAGACTAGCGGGAGCTACAATGAGCAGTTCTTC

D gene: .
V gene: TRBV10-3
CDR3 length: 15
clone size: .
J gene: TRBJ1-5
CDR3 protein: CAISNTGNSNQPQHF
CDR3 DNA: TGTGCCATCAGTAACACAGGGAATAGCAATCAGCCCCAGCATTTT

D gene: TRBD2
V gene: TRBV7-6
CDR3 length: 17
clone size: few
J gene: TRBJ2-1
CDR3 protein: CASSRIGLAGGLNEQFF
CDR3 DNA: TGTGCCAGCAGCCGCATAGGACTAGCGGGGGGTCTTAATGAGCAGTTCTTC

D gene: TRBD1
V gene: TRBV19
CDR3 length: 15
clone size: few
J gene: TRBJ2-1
CDR3 protein: CASRPGTGVFDEQFF
CDR3 DNA: TGTGCCAGTAGGCCCGGGACAGGGGTTTTCGATGAGCAGTTCTTC

D gene: TRBD1
V gene: TRBV7-2
CDR3 length: 15
clone size: .
J gene: TRBJ2-7
CDR3 protein: CASSPRDRGPYEQYF
CDR3 DNA: TGTGCCAGCAGCCCCCGGGACAGGGGGCCCTACGAGCAGTACTTC

D gene: .
V gene: TRBV5-4
CDR3 length: 16
clone size: few
J gene: TRBJ2-3
CDR3 protein: CASSPAWGGGTDTQYF
CDR3 DNA: TGTGCCAGCAGCCCAGCCTGGGGTGGCGGCACAGATACGCAGTATTTT

D gene: .
V gene: TRBV27
CDR3 length: 13
clone size: few
J gene: TRBJ2-4
CDR3 protein: CASSLSAKNIQYF
CDR3 DNA: TGTGCCAGCAGTTTATCGGCCAAAAACATTCAGTACTTC

D gene: .
V gene: TRBV5-1
CDR3 length: 14
clone size: few
J gene: TRBJ2-3
CDR3 protein: CASSWDISTDTQYF
CDR3 DNA: TGCGCCAGCAGCTGGGACATTAGCACAGATACGCAGTATTTT

D gene: .
V gene: TRBV2
CDR3 length: 13
clone size: .
J gene: TRBJ1-1
CDR3 protein: CASSELQTGEAFF
CDR3 DNA: TGTGCCAGCAGTGAACTCCAGACAGGTGAAGCTTTCTTT

D gene: .
V gene: TRBV4-3
CDR3 length: 13
clone size: few
J gene: TRBJ2-4
CDR3 protein: CASSQDGGYIQYF
CDR3 DNA: TGCGCCAGCAGCCAAGATGGGGGTTACATTCAGTACTTC

D gene: .
V gene: TRBV7-2
CDR3 length: 15
clone size: few
J gene: TRBJ2-7
CDR3 protein: CASSLAGGEGYEQYF
CDR3 DNA: TGTGCCAGCAGCTTAGCGGGGGGTGAGGGATACGAGCAGTACTTC

D gene: .
V gene: TRBV29-1
CDR3 length: 12
clone size: .
J gene: TRBJ2-4
CDR3 protein: CSVASGENIQYF
CDR3 DNA: TGCAGCGTGGCGTCTGGGGAAAACATTCAGTACTTC

D gene: .
V gene: TRBV7-2
CDR3 length: 15
clone size: few
J gene: TRBJ1-2
CDR3 protein: CASSDPAGRHYGYTF
CDR3 DNA: TGTGCCAGCAGCGACCCGGCAGGACGACACTATGGCTACACCTTC

D gene: TRBD2
V gene: TRBV7-6
CDR3 length: 16
clone size: few
J gene: TRBJ2-7
CDR3 protein: CASSQGLASGGYKQYF
CDR3 DNA: TGTGCCAGCAGCCAAGGTCTGGCTAGCGGGGGGTACAAGCAGTACTTC

D gene: .
V gene: TRBV4-3
CDR3 length: 16
clone size: few
J gene: TRBJ2-2
CDR3 protein: CASSQELGRSTGELFF
CDR3 DNA: TGCGCCAGCAGCCAAGAGCTCGGCAGAAGCACCGGGGAGCTGTTTTTT

D gene: .
V gene: TRBV6-1
CDR3 length: 12
clone size: .
J gene: TRBJ2-7
CDR3 protein: CATMTATYEQYF
CDR3 DNA: TGTGCCACCATGACAGCAACCTACGAGCAGTACTTC

D gene: .
V gene: TRBV4-2
CDR3 length: 15
clone size: few
J gene: TRBJ2-1
CDR3 protein: CASSQDLGSYNEQFF
CDR3 DNA: TGTGCCAGCAGCCAAGATTTGGGCTCCTACAATGAGCAGTTCTTC

D gene: .
V gene: TRBV4-2
CDR3 length: 14
clone size: .
J gene: TRBJ2-1
CDR3 protein: CASSQDYSRYEQFF
CDR3 DNA: TGTGCCAGCAGCCAAGATTACAGCAGGTATGAGCAGTTCTTC

D gene: TRBD1
V gene: TRBV7-2
CDR3 length: 14
clone size: .
J gene: TRBJ2-7
CDR3 protein: CASSVGTVNYEQYF
CDR3 DNA: TGTGCCAGCAGCGTAGGGACAGTCAACTACGAGCAGTACTTC

D gene: .
V gene: TRBV7-2
CDR3 length: 14
clone size: .
J gene: TRBJ2-5
CDR3 protein: CASSFGAKDLLQYF
CDR3 DNA: TGTGCCAGCAGCTTCGGAGCTAAGGACCTCCTCCAGTACTTC

D gene: .
V gene: TRBV7-2
CDR3 length: 16
clone size: few
J gene: TRBJ2-5
CDR3 protein: CASSLVGQGFQETQYF
CDR3 DNA: TGTGCCAGCAGCTTGGTCGGGCAGGGCTTCCAAGAGACCCAGTACTTC

D gene: .
V gene: TRBV29-1
CDR3 length: 11
clone size: .
J gene: TRBJ2-1
CDR3 protein: CSVVSFNEQFF
CDR3 DNA: TGCAGCGTGGTGTCCTTCAATGAGCAGTTCTTC

D gene: .
V gene: TRBV7-2
CDR3 length: 15
clone size: .
J gene: TRBJ2-7
CDR3 protein: CASSFSVGVGDEQYF
CDR3 DNA: TGTGCCAGCAGCTTTAGTGTGGGGGTAGGGGACGAGCAGTACTTC

D gene: TRBD1
V gene: TRBV7-2
CDR3 length: 16
clone size: .
J gene: TRBJ1-5
CDR3 protein: CASSLDAPGGLQPQHF
CDR3 DNA: TGTGCCAGCAGCTTAGACGCGCCAGGGGGCCTTCAGCCCCAGCATTTT

D gene: .
V gene: TRBV7-9
CDR3 length: 13
clone size: few
J gene: TRBJ1-5
CDR3 protein: CASSKTGNQPQHF
CDR3 DNA: TGTGCCAGCAGCAAAACAGGGAATCAGCCCCAGCATTTT

D gene: .
V gene: TRBV7-3
CDR3 length: 12
clone size: few
J gene: TRBJ2-3
CDR3 protein: CASGTSTDTQYF
CDR3 DNA: TGTGCTAGCGGAACTAGCACAGATACGCAGTATTTT

D gene: .
V gene: TRBV4-3
CDR3 length: 14
clone size: .
J gene: TRBJ2-5
CDR3 protein: CASSQDEGGETQYF
CDR3 DNA: TGCGCCAGCAGCCAAGACGAGGGAGGAGAGACCCAGTACTTC